This is a list of T cell receptor beta chains from one sample in a study of pediatric ulcerative colitis. Some clones are missing from TCRdb's copy, which holds only in-frame ones; the method was immunoSEQ multiplex PCR. The profile covers 10,000 to 13,000 clones, with roughly 80% appearing a single time and 3% to 5% taken by the ten largest. The sequenced material came from gut tissue. The receptors were gathered from a girl aged 10-17 years who was a control in a study of pediatric ulcerative colitis. The CDR3 runs from the conserved cysteine through the conserved F or W. A D gene is named only where the DNA matches it firmly. Rows may omit the clone size; those that give it use once, few, many or a size class.

cdr3_nt	cdr3_aa	d_call	cdr3_length	v_call	clone_size	j_call
TGCGCCAGCAGCTCCGACTACCACAATGAGCAGTTCTTC	CASSSDYHNEQFF	.	13	TRBV5-1	.	TRBJ2-1
TGTGCCACCAGCAGAGATAAAGTACAGGGGGTCTATGGCTACACCTTC	CATSRDKVQGVYGYTF	TRBD1	16	TRBV15	few	TRBJ1-2
TGCGCCAGCAGCTTGGGCTACCATAGCACAGATACGCAGTATTTT	CASSLGYHSTDTQYF	.	15	TRBV5-1	.	TRBJ2-3
TGTGCCAGCAGTGCGGGACTAGATACGCAGTATTTT	CASSAGLDTQYF	.	12	TRBV28	.	TRBJ2-3
TGTGCCAGCAGCCCCTTTAATGAGCAGTTCTTC	CASSPFNEQFF	.	11	TRBV7-8	.	TRBJ2-1
TGTGCCACCAGCAGCGGGAGTTCAAAGACCGGGGAGCTGTTTTTT	CATSSGSSKTGELFF	.	15	TRBV15	.	TRBJ2-2
TGTGCCAGCAGCTTGCAGAACTATGGCTACACCTTC	CASSLQNYGYTF	.	12	TRBV5-6	.	TRBJ1-2
TGTGCCAGCAGCAAGGCGACAGGGAACTACGAGCAGTACTTC	CASSKATGNYEQYF	.	14	TRBV21-1	.	TRBJ2-7
TGTGCCAGCAGTGACACTCAGGACAGGGGAACGTACAATGAGCAGTTCTTC	CASSDTQDRGTYNEQFF	TRBD1	17	TRBV25-1	.	TRBJ2-1
TGTGCCAGCAGCCGACCTGGACTATACAATGAGCAGTTCTTC	CASSRPGLYNEQFF	.	14	TRBV4-2	.	TRBJ2-1
TGCGCCAGCAGCTTCGACGGACCACTCTACGAGCAGTACTTC	CASSFDGPLYEQYF	.	14	TRBV5-1	.	TRBJ2-7
TGTGCCAGCAGTTACACACCGACAGGGTGGGAGACTGAAGCTTTCTTT	CASSYTPTGWETEAFF	TRBD1	16	TRBV6-6	.	TRBJ1-1
TGTGCCAGCAGTGATGGGGTGAATGAGCAGTTCTTC	CASSDGVNEQFF	.	12	TRBV2	large	TRBJ2-1
TGTGCCAGCAGCCAAGAGGGGCCGAGAGCGGGGCCTCGGAAGTACCAAGAGACCCAGTACTTC	CASSQEGPRAGPRKYQETQYF	TRBD2	21	TRBV4-2	once	TRBJ2-5
TGTGCAAGTCGCTTAGCGCCCCTTGGGACTAGCGGGAGGGCCACCTACAATGAGCAGTTCTTC	CASRLAPLGTSGRATYNEQFF	.	21	TRBV12-2	.	TRBJ2-1
TGTGCTAGTGGGAACCTACAGGGAAGAGGCACAGATACGCAGTATTTT	CASGNLQGRGTDTQYF	.	16	TRBV12-5	.	TRBJ2-3
TGTGCCAGCAGTCCCAGGTGGGGGGTTCGCGGCTACACCTTC	CASSPRWGVRGYTF	.	14	TRBV27	.	TRBJ1-2
TGTGCCAGCAGCGTCGAGGCAACAGGAAACACCATATATTTT	CASSVEATGNTIYF	.	14	TRBV9	.	TRBJ1-3
TGTGCCAGTAGTATAGATGGAGGGGGCGGGGAGCTGTTTTTT	CASSIDGGGGELFF	.	14	TRBV19	.	TRBJ2-2
TGTGCCAGCAGCCGGAGGCGGGGACGGAACACTGAAGCTTTCTTT	CASSRRRGRNTEAFF	.	15	TRBV28	.	TRBJ1-1
TGCGCCAGCAGCTTGGAGGGGGCCCTGAACACTGAAGCTTTCTTT	CASSLEGALNTEAFF	TRBD1	15	TRBV5-1	.	TRBJ1-1
TGTGCCAGTAGTATAGGCTACAATGAGCAGTTCTTC	CASSIGYNEQFF	.	12	TRBV19	.	TRBJ2-1
TGTGCCAGCAGTGGGGACTTGGGAGGGTACAATGAGCAGTTCTTC	CASSGDLGGYNEQFF	TRBD2	15	TRBV2	.	TRBJ2-1
TGTGCCAGCAGCTTAACGCCTAGCTCTGGGGCCAACGTCCTGACTTTC	CASSLTPSSGANVLTF	.	16	TRBV7-6	.	TRBJ2-6
TGTGCCAGCAGCCAGCGCAGCAACTATGGCTACACCTTC	CASSQRSNYGYTF	.	13	TRBV4-2	.	TRBJ1-2
TGTGCCAGCTCACCACTCCGGGACAGGGCGCCTGAGCAGTACTTC	CASSPLRDRAPEQYF	TRBD1	15	TRBV18	.	TRBJ2-7
TGTGCCAGCAGCCTAGCGGTAGGGACACAGAACACTGAAGCTTTCTTT	CASSLAVGTQNTEAFF	.	16	TRBV7-6	.	TRBJ1-1
TGTGCCAGCAGCTTGGTACGGATCTATGGCTACACCTTC	CASSLVRIYGYTF	.	13	TRBV28	.	TRBJ1-2
TGTGCCAGCAGTTTTCGGGGCCCCGGGACTAGCGGGAGGGCCTCCTACGAGCAGTACTTC	CASSFRGPGTSGRASYEQYF	TRBD2	20	TRBV28	.	TRBJ2-7
TGTGCCAGCAGCTCACAGGGTGACTATGGCTACACCTTC	CASSSQGDYGYTF	.	13	TRBV7-9	.	TRBJ1-2
TGTGCCAGCAGTGTAAGCGGGGAGACCCAGTACTTC	CASSVSGETQYF	.	12	TRBV2	.	TRBJ2-5
TGTGCCAGCAGTGGTGGGGCCTGGGGGACCTCTGGAAACACCATATATTTT	CASSGGAWGTSGNTIYF	.	17	TRBV6-1	once	TRBJ1-3
TGCAGCGTCCGGGGGGACTCCTCATCCTACAATGAGCAGTTCTTC	CSVRGDSSSYNEQFF	TRBD2	15	TRBV29-1	.	TRBJ2-1
TGTGCCAGCACTAGCGGGACCACAGATACGCAGTATTTT	CASTSGTTDTQYF	TRBD2	13	TRBV28	.	TRBJ2-3
TGTGCCAGCTCTCCACAGGGCATGCGCTGGATGACTGAAGCTTTCTTT	CASSPQGMRWMTEAFF	.	16	TRBV18	.	TRBJ1-1
TGTGCCAGCAGCTCCCGGCGGGACACAGCCTACGAGCAGTACTTC	CASSSRRDTAYEQYF	.	15	TRBV5-4	.	TRBJ2-7
TGTGCCAGCAGTCCACACCGCGGGGGAGGTCAGCCCCAGCATTTT	CASSPHRGGGQPQHF	.	15	TRBV6-5	.	TRBJ1-5
TGTGCCAGCAGCTTGAGGCCGGGGGGTCTAGATACGCAGTATTTT	CASSLRPGGLDTQYF	TRBD2	15	TRBV7-2	.	TRBJ2-3
TGCGCCAGCAGCTTGAGTGGGCTATACAATGAGCAGTTCTTC	CASSLSGLYNEQFF	.	14	TRBV5-1	once	TRBJ2-1
TGTGCCAGCAGCCTAGTCGGGAGTTCCTACAATGAGCAGTTCTTC	CASSLVGSSYNEQFF	.	15	TRBV5-4	once	TRBJ2-1
TGTGCCAGCAGCTTGGGCGGGAGGGCCGAGGAGCAGTACTTC	CASSLGGRAEEQYF	TRBD2	14	TRBV7-9	.	TRBJ2-7
TGTGCCAGCAGCTTAGCCTTAACCCACCAAGAGACCCAGTACTTC	CASSLALTHQETQYF	.	15	TRBV7-9	.	TRBJ2-5
TGTGCCAGCAGCGTCAACTGGGGGAACACTGAAGCTTTCTTT	CASSVNWGNTEAFF	.	14	TRBV11-1	.	TRBJ1-1